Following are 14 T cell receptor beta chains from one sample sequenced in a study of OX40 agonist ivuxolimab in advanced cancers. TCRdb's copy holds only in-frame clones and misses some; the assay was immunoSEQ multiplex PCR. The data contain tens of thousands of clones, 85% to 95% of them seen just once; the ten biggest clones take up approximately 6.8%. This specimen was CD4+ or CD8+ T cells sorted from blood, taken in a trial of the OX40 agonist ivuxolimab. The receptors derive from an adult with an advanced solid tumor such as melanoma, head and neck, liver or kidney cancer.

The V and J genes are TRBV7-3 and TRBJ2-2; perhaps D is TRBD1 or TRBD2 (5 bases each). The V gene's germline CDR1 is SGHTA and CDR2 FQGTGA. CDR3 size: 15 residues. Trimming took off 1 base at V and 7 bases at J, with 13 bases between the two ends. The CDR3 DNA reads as TGTGCCAGCAGCTTAATTTACTGGGGGAACGGGGAGCTGTTTTTT. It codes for CASSLIYWGNGELFF.

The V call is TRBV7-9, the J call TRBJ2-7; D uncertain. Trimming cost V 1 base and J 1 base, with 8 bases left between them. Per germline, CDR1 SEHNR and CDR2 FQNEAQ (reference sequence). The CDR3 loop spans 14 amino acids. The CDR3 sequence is CASSLGSQSYEQYF. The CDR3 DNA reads TGTGCCAGCAGCTTAGGAAGTCAGTCCTACGAGCAGTACTTC.

Here the CDR3 reads CASSWDERSPSTDTQYF. As DNA, the CDR3 is TGCGCCAGCAGCTGGGATGAGCGGAGCCCCAGCACAGATACGCAGTATTTT. The chain recombines TRBV5-1 with TRBJ2-3; possibly TRBD2 for D (5 bases). The germline V and J ends were trimmed by 3 bases and 0 bases, with 17 bases remaining between them. This CDR3 comprises 17 residues. CDR1 is SGHRS and CDR2 is YFSETQ in the germline V gene.

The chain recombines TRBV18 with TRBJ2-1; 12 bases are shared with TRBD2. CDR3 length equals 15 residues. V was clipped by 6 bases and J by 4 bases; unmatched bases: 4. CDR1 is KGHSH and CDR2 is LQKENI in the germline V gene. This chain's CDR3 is CASSPSGGAYNEQFF. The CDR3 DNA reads TGTGCCAGCTCCCCTAGCGGGGGGGCTTACAATGAGCAGTTCTTC. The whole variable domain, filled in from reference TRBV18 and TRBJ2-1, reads NAGVMQNPRHLVRRRGQEARLRCSPMKGHSHVYWYRQLPEEGLKFMVYLQKENIIDESGMPKERFSAEFPKEGPSILRIQQVVRGDSAAYFCASSPSGGAYNEQFFGPGTRLTVL.

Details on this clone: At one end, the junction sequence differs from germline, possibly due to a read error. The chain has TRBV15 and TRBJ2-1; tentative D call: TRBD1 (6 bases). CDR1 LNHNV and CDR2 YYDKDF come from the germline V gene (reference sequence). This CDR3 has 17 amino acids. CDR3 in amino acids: CATSGDTGPLTYNEQFF. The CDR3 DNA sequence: TGTGCCACCAGCGGAGATACAGGGCCCCTAACCTACAATGAGCAGTTCTTC.

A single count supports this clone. The CDR3 spells CASKTGARQPQHF. Here the CDR3 DNA reads TGTGCCAGCAAGACAGGGGCTAGGCAGCCCCAGCATTTT. This sequence joins TRBV2 and TRBJ1-5; 8 bases match TRBD1. Germline lookup yields CDR1 SNHLY and CDR2 FYNNEI. The CDR3 has 13 amino acids. Trimming at V came to 7 bases and at J to 7 bases, leaving 6 bases not matched to a gene.

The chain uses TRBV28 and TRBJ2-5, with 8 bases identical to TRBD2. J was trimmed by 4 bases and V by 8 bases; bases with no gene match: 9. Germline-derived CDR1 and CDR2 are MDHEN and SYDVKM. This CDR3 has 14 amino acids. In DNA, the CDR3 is TGTGCCAGCTATCCGGGACTAGACCGAGAGACCCAGTACTTC. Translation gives CASYPGLDRETQYF.

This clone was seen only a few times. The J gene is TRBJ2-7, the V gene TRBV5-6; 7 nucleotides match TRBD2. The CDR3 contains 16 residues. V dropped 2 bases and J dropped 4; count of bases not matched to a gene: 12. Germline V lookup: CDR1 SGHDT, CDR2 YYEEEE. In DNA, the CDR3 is TGTGCCAGCAGCTTCGCACGGGGGGTCCTTTCGTACGAGCAGTACTTC. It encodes CASSFARGVLSYEQYF.

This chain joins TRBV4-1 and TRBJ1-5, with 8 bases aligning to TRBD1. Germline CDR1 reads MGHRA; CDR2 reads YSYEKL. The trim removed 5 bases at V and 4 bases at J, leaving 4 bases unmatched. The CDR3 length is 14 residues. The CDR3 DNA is TGCGCCAGCAGCACACAGGGGGGTAATCAGCCCCAGCATTTT. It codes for CASSTQGGNQPQHF.

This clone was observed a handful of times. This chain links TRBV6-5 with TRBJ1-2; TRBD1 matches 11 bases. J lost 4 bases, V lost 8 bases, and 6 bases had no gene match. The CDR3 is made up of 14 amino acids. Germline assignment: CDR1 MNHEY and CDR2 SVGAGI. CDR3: CASGDGQGAYGYTF. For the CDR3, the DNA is TGTGCCAGCGGGGATGGACAGGGGGCCTATGGCTACACCTTC.

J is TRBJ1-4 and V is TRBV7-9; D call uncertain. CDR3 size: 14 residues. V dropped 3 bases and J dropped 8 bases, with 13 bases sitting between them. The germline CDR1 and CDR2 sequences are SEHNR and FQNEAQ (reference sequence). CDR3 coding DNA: TGTGCCAGCAGCTTCGAAGGCCGCGGAGAAAAACTGTTTTTT. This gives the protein CASSFEGRGEKLFF.

CDR3 amino acids: CASSHSGLQPQHF. The CDR3 region has the DNA TGTGCCAGCAGCCACTCCGGGTTGCAGCCCCAGCATTTT. The rearrangement uses TRBV13 and TRBJ1-5; D is undetermined. CDR1 is PRHDT and CDR2 is FYEKMQ in the germline V gene (reference sequence). This CDR3 is 13 amino acids long. Trimming pared 5 bases from V and 7 bases from J, leaving 12 bases between.

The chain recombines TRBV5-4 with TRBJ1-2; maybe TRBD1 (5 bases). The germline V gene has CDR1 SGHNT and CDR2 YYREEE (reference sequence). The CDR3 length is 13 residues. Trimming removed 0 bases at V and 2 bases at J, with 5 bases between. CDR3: CASSLEGNYGYTF. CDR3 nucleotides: TGTGCCAGCAGCTTGGAGGGGAACTATGGCTACACCTTC.

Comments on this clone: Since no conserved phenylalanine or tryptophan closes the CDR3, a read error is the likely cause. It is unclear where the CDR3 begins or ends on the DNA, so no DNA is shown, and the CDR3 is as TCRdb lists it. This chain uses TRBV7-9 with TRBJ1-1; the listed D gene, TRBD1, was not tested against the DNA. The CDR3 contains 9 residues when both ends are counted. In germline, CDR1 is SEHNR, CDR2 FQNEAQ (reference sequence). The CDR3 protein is CPRPGTPVR.